This passage covers 25 T cell receptor beta chains from one sample sequenced in a study of cytomegalovirus exposure and HLA in healthy donors. PCR amplification relied on 60 Vbeta primers (plus 13 Jbeta primers). Generated by immunoSEQ multiplex PCR, the TCRdb table keeps only in-frame clones and is missing some. The table has about 130,000 clones, around 81% seen once. The sample taken for sequencing was PBMCs. The origin of the receptors is a man between 18 and 29 years old in good health and CMV-seronegative.

The chain uses TRBV6-5 and TRBJ2-7; possible D gene TRBD2, 6 bases. Germline CDR1 MNHEY, CDR2 SVGAGI. The CDR3 spans 15 residues. V lost 7 bases and J lost 1, with 17 bases in between. CDR3 sequence: CASITFSRGSYEQYF. In nucleotides, the CDR3 is TGTGCCAGCATTACGTTTAGCCGGGGGTCCTACGAGCAGTACTTC.

The V call is TRBV28, the J call TRBJ2-5; 7 bases map to TRBD1. Losses at the gene ends were 5 bases for V and 5 bases for J; bases not matched to a gene: 11. Per germline, CDR1 MDHEN and CDR2 SYDVKM. This CDR3 region has 15 residues. Written as DNA, the CDR3 is TGTGCCAGCAGTGACCGGGACAGCCAACGGGAGACCCAGTACTTC. Protein: CASSDRDSQRETQYF.

This clone appeared once. The V and J genes are TRBV5-4 and TRBJ1-4, with D unresolved. Trimming removed 0 bases from V and 2 bases from J, with 11 bases in between. The CDR3 sequence is 16 residues long. Germline CDR1 is SGHNT and CDR2 is YYREEE (reference sequence). The CDR3 coding sequence is TGTGCCAGCAGCTTGGATTCGGGGATTACTAATGAAAAACTGTTTTTT. Translated, it gives CASSLDSGITNEKLFF. Full variable domain (remainder filled in from reference TRBV5-4 and TRBJ1-4): ETGVTQSPTHLIKTRGQQVTLRCSSQSGHNTVSWYQQALGQGPQFIFQYYREEENGRGNFPPRFSGLQFPNYSSELNVNALELDDSALYLCASSLDSGITNEKLFFGSGTQLSVL.

This clone has just a few counts. The V gene is TRBV27, the J gene TRBJ2-5; a possible D gene is TRBD2 (7 bases). The germline gives CDR1 MNHEY, CDR2 SMNVEV (reference sequence). This CDR3 has 14 residues. Trimming left V 5 bases short and J 5 bases short, with 15 bases between. This CDR3 reads CASSRGAFGETQYF. The DNA of the CDR3 is TGTGCCAGCAGTCGGGGGGCGTTCGGTGAGACCCAGTACTTC.

The chain recombines TRBV6-5 with TRBJ2-5, with TRBD2 matching over 10 bases. V lost 0 bases, J lost 4 bases, and 5 bases stayed unmatched. The CDR3 totals 16 residues. Germline CDR1 is MNHEY and CDR2 is SVGAGI. The CDR3 is CASSYSKRGGRETQYF. CDR3 DNA: TGTGCCAGCAGTTACTCGAAGCGGGGGGGAAGAGAGACCCAGTACTTC.

This clone has a handful of counts. The CDR3 spells CSVVVRGGYNEQFF. DNA for the CDR3: TGCAGCGTTGTTGTGAGGGGAGGATACAATGAGCAGTTCTTC. V is TRBV29-1 and J is TRBJ2-1; tentatively, D is TRBD2 (6 bases). Germline V gene lookup returns CDR1 SQVTM and CDR2 ANQGSEA. CDR3 length: 14 residues. Between the trimmed V and J ends, which lost 4 bases and 4 bases, there was a span of 14 bases.

V is TRBV11-2 and J is TRBJ1-2; D gene ambiguous. The CDR3 has 14 residues. Germline V gene data show CDR1 as SGHAT and CDR2 as FQNNGV. Between the trimmed V and J ends, which lost 3 bases and 3 bases, there was a span of 11 bases. The CDR3 is CASSFTTRYYGYTF. CDR3 in DNA: TGTGCCAGCAGCTTTACGACCAGGTACTATGGCTACACCTTC.

V and J are TRBV7-2 and TRBJ1-4, with D perhaps matching TRBD1 (5 bases). CDR3 size: 14 residues. Trimming took off 9 bases at V and 0 bases at J, with 11 bases between the two ends. CDR1 SGHTA and CDR2 FQGNSA come from the germline V gene. The CDR3 nucleotides are TGTGCCAGTCATCGGGGGACAACTAATGAAAAACTGTTTTTT. Translation: CASHRGTTNEKLFF. Full variable domain (rest looked up from reference TRBV7-2 and TRBJ1-4): GAGVSQSPSNKVTEKGKDVELRCDPISGHTALYWYRQSLGQGLEFLIYFQGNSAPDKSGLPSDRFSAERTGGSVSTLTIQRTQQEDSAVYLCASHRGTTNEKLFFGSGTQLSVL.

The V gene is TRBV5-5, the J gene TRBJ2-7; maybe TRBD1 (6 bases). Per germline, CDR1 SGHKS and CDR2 YYEKEE (reference sequence). Trimming stripped 4 bases from V and 3 bases from J, with 17 bases between. The CDR3 runs to 15 residues. Written as DNA, the CDR3 is TGTGCCAGCAGCCCCAACCCGGGCAGGGGCTACGAGCAGTACTTC. Its translation: CASSPNPGRGYEQYF.

This clone has a single count. V gene TRBV28 combines with J gene TRBJ1-2; D unclear. Germline V gene data show CDR1 as MDHEN and CDR2 as SYDVKM. V was cut by 2 bases and J by 5 bases, with 6 bases left in between. The CDR3 contains 12 residues. CDR3 DNA: TGTGCCAGCAGTTTAATCAGATATGGCTACACCTTC. It is translated as CASSLIRYGYTF.

This clone was found once. V is TRBV13 and J is TRBJ2-5, with D maybe TRBD1 (7 bases). Gene TRBJ2-7 matches the end of the DNA better, so the J call may be wrong. Germline V gene data show CDR1 as PRHDT and CDR2 as FYEKMQ (reference sequence). This CDR3 is 14 amino acids long. The CDR3 region has the DNA TGTGCCGGGAGTCGGCGGCAGGGGGGTGACGAGCAGTACTTC. It encodes CAGSRRQGGDEQYF.

V gene TRBV5-4 combines with J gene TRBJ2-2; perhaps TRBD1 as D (6 bases). The V and J ends lost 3 bases and 1 base respectively, with 13 bases between them. CDR1 and CDR2 from the germline V gene are SGHNT and YYREEE (reference sequence). The CDR3 length is 16 residues. CDR3 residues: CASSSNRDMNTGELFF. DNA for the CDR3: TGTGCCAGCAGCTCGAACCGGGACATGAACACCGGGGAGCTGTTTTTT.

The chain uses TRBV29-1 and TRBJ2-2; D is uncertain. The CDR3 runs to 10 residues. Germline V CDR1 and CDR2: SQVTM, ANQGSEA. As DNA, the CDR3 is TGCAGTGTTACGGCCGGGGAGCTGTTTTTT. Residues: CSVTAGELFF.

The V gene is TRBV6-1, the J gene TRBJ1-5, with TRBD1 identical over 7 bases. Germline loops: CDR1 MNHNS, CDR2 SASEGT. With V trimmed by 3 bases and J by 2 bases, 7 bases remained unmatched. The CDR3 spans 16 residues. CDR3 coding DNA: TGTGCCAGCAGTGACGTGTCTACAGGGGGCAATCAGCCCCAGCATTTT. Translated: CASSDVSTGGNQPQHF.

The chain uses TRBV6-6 and TRBJ2-1; TRBD1 might be the D (6 bases). The CDR3 sequence is 16 residues long. V shed 2 bases and J shed 5 bases, with 16 bases lying between them. Looked up from germline, CDR1 is MNHNY and CDR2 is SVGAGI (reference sequence). As DNA, the CDR3 is TGTGCCAGCAGTTACGAGGCAGGGGACACAAACAATGAGCAGTTCTTC. The encoded protein is CASSYEAGDTNNEQFF.

The V gene is TRBV5-6, the J gene TRBJ1-5; perhaps TRBD1 as D (6 bases). The CDR3 loop spans 14 amino acids. Per germline, CDR1 SGHDT and CDR2 YYEEEE. V was shortened by 3 bases and J by 2 bases, with 9 bases between the two germline ends. CDR3 DNA: TGTGCCAGCAGCTCCTACAGGGGCAATCAGCCCCAGCATTTT. It is translated as CASSSYRGNQPQHF.

The V gene is TRBV5-1, the J gene TRBJ1-2; no clear D. CDR3 length equals 12 residues. The germline CDR1 and CDR2 sequences are SGHRS and YFSETQ. V lost 5 bases, J lost 6 bases, and 11 bases lay in between. The DNA of the CDR3 is TGCGCCAGCAGAAAACAGCAAGATGGCTACACCTTC. Protein sequence: CASRKQQDGYTF.

The chain links TRBV10-1 to TRBJ2-3; 14 nucleotides line up with TRBD2. V gave up 5 bases and J gave up 2 bases; unmatched junction bases: 6. Germline V gene data show CDR1 as WNHNN and CDR2 as SYGVQD (reference sequence). The CDR3 runs to 17 residues. The CDR3 DNA is TGCGCCAGCAGTCCAGGACTAGCGGGGGGCCACACAGATACGCAGTATTTT. Encoded protein: CASSPGLAGGHTDTQYF.

The rearrangement uses TRBV29-1 and TRBJ1-5; D gene ambiguous. CDR1 is SQVTM, CDR2 ANQGSEA, per germline. The CDR3 totals 15 residues. V dropped 6 bases and J dropped 0 bases, with 15 bases sitting between them. This CDR3 reads CSVRKRNHSNQPQHF. The CDR3 nucleotides are TGCAGCGTGAGGAAGCGCAATCATAGCAATCAGCCCCAGCATTTT.

V is TRBV6-5 and J is TRBJ2-5; the D gene is possibly TRBD2 (6 bases). The DNA matches TRBJ2-7 better at its end, which makes the J call doubtful. Germline values: CDR1 MNHEY, CDR2 SVGAGI. The CDR3 has 14 residues. CDR3 in DNA: TGTGCCAGCAGTCGGACGGCGCGGGGCTACGAGCAGTACTTC. Its translation is CASSRTARGYEQYF.

The gene calls are TRBV15 and TRBJ1-5, with D hard to call. Germline lookup yields CDR1 LNHNV and CDR2 YYDKDF (reference sequence). The CDR3 runs to 15 residues. V was pared by 1 base and J by 9 bases, with 16 bases between. CDR3 residues: CATSRVILVSGPQHF. In DNA form, the CDR3 reads TGTGCCACCAGCAGAGTGATCTTAGTGTCGGGGCCCCAGCATTTT.

The chain employs TRBV11-1 and TRBJ2-3; tentatively, D is TRBD2 (7 bases). The CDR3 runs 17 residues. The V and J ends lost 6 bases and 3 bases respectively, with 22 bases between them. Germline CDR1 and CDR2: SGHAT and FQDESV (reference sequence). DNA for the CDR3: TGTGCCAGCAGTTCTCCAAAGGGGGGGGCGAGGACAGATACGCAGTATTTT. It is translated as CASSSPKGGARTDTQYF.

The V and J genes are TRBV29-1 and TRBJ1-3, with D possibly TRBD1 on 6 matching bases. There are 14 residues in the CDR3. The V end lost 4 bases, the J end lost 3 bases, and 13 bases lay between the germline ends. Germline V gene data show CDR1 as SQVTM and CDR2 as ANQGSEA. The CDR3 coding sequence is TGCAGCGTTGGGCCCAGGACAGTTGGAAACACCATATATTTT. Translating gives CSVGPRTVGNTIYF.

Worth noting for this clone: The same CDR3 can be traced to other DNA sequences in this sample. The chain has TRBV9 and TRBJ2-7; 7 positions match TRBD1. V trimming: 3 bases; J trimming: 6 bases; junction bases outside the gene matches: 3. The CDR3 spans 12 residues. Germline CDR1 and CDR2: SGDLS and YYNGEE. Here the CDR3 DNA reads TGTGCCAGCAGCGCAAACAGGGGCGAGCAGTACTTC. Translating gives CASSANRGEQYF.

The chain couples TRBV27 to TRBJ2-7, with unresolved D. The CDR3 consists of 11 residues. The V and J ends lost 5 bases and 1 base respectively, with 3 bases between them. Germline V gene lookup returns CDR1 MNHEY and CDR2 SMNVEV (reference sequence). The chain's CDR3 is CASSTSYEQYF. CDR3 sequence (DNA): TGTGCCAGCAGTACTTCCTACGAGCAGTACTTC.